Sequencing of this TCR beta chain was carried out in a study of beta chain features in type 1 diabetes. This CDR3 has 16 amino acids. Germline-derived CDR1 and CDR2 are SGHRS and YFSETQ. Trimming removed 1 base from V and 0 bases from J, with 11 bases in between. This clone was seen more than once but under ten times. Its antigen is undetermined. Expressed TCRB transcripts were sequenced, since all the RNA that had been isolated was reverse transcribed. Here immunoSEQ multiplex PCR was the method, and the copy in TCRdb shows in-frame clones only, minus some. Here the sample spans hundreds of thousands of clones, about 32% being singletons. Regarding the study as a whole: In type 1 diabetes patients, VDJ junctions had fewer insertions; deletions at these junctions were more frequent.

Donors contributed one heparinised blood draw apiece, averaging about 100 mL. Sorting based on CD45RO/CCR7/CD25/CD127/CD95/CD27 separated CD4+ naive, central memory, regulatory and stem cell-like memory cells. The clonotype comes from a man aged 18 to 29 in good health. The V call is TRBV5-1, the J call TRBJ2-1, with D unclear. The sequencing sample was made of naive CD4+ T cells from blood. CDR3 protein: CASSLTPSSSYNEQFF. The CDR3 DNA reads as TGCGCCAGCAGCTTGACACCGTCTTCCTCCTACAATGAGCAGTTCTTC.